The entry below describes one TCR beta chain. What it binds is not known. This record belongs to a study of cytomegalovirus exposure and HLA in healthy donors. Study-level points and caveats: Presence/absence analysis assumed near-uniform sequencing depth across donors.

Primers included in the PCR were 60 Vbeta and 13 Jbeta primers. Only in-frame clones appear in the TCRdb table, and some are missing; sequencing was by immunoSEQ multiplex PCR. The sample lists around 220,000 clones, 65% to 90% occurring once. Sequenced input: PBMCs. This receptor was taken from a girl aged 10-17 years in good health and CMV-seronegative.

The CDR3 here is CASETENYGYTF. In DNA, the CDR3 is TGTGCCAGCGAGACAGAAAACTATGGCTACACCTTC. The V gene is TRBV28, the J gene TRBJ1-2, with a weak D call TRBD1 (5 bases). Per germline, CDR1 MDHEN and CDR2 SYDVKM. Between the trimmed V and J ends, which lost 8 bases and 2 bases, there was a span of 9 bases. The length of the CDR3 is 12 residues.